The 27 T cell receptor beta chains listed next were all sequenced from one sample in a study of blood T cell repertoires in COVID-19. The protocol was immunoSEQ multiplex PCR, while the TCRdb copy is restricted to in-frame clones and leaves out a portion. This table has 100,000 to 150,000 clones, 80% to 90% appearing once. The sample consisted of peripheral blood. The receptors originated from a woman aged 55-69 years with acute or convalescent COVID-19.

The CDR3 loop is CAGDRGETQYF. In DNA, the CDR3 is TGTGCCGGGGACAGGGGCGAGACCCAGTACTTC. The V and J genes are TRBV30 and TRBJ2-5; 10 nucleotides line up with TRBD1. V lost 8 bases to trimming and J lost 5 bases; unmatched junction nucleotides: 2. Looked up from germline, CDR1 is GTSNPN and CDR2 is SVGIG (reference sequence). The CDR3 covers 11 residues. The full variable domain, with the rest looked up from reference TRBV30 and TRBJ2-5, is SQTIHQWPATLVQPVGSPLSLECTVEGTSNPNLYWYRQAAGRGLQLLFYSVGIGQISSEVPQNLSASRPQDRQFILSSKKLLLSDSGFYLCAGDRGETQYFGPGTRLLVL.

CDR3 nucleotides: TGTGCCAGCAGCGTGGCTGATTCACCCCTCCACTTT. It is translated as CASSVADSPLHF. The chain is built from TRBV9 and TRBJ1-6; no firm D call. Between the trimmed V and J ends, which lost 2 bases and 8 bases, there was a span of 5 bases. CDR3 length: 12 residues. The germline V gene has CDR1 SGDLS and CDR2 YYNGEE.

The CDR3 here is CASSLGIVLADNEQFF. The CDR3 DNA reads TGTGCCAGCAGCTTAGGGATCGTTCTAGCGGATAATGAGCAGTTCTTC. The rearrangement uses TRBV11-2 and TRBJ2-1, with 7 positions matching TRBD2. Germline V gives CDR1 SGHAT, CDR2 FQNNGV. This CDR3 is 16 amino acids long. V gave up 1 base and J gave up 7 bases; unmatched junction bases: 10. Looking up the rest from reference TRBV11-2 and TRBJ2-1 gives the full variable domain: EAGVAQSPRYKIIEKRQSVAFWCNPISGHATLYWYQQILGQGPKLLIQFQNNGVVDDSQLPKDRFSAERLKGVDSTLKIQPAKLEDSAVYLCASSLGIVLADNEQFFGPGTRLTVL.

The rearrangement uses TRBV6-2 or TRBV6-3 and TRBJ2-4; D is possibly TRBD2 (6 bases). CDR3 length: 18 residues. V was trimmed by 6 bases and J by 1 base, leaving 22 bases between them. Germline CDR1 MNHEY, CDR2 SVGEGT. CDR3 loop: CASSLAPRGGFAKNIQYF. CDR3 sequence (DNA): TGTGCCAGCAGCCTAGCTCCCCGTGGGGGGTTTGCCAAAAACATTCAGTACTTC.

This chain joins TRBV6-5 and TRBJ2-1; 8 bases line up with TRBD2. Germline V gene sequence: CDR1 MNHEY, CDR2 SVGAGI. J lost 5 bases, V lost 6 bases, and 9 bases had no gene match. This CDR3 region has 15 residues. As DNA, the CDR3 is TGTGCCAGCAGATTAACTAGCGGCATCGACAATGAGCAGTTCTTC. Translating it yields CASRLTSGIDNEQFF.

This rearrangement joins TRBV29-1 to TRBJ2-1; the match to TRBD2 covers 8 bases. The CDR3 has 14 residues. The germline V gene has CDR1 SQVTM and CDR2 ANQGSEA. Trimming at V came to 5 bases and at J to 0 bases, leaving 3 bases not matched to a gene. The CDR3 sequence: CSVLAGGSYNEQFF. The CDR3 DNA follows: TGCAGCGTTCTCGCGGGAGGCTCCTACAATGAGCAGTTCTTC.

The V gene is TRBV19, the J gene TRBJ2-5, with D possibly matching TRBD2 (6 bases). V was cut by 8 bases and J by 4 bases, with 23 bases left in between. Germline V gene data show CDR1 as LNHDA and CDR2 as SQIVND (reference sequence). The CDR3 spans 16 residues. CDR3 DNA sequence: TGTGCCAGTTCAGAGAGTAGCGGTGTCCCCCCAGAGACCCAGTACTTC. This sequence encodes CASSESSGVPPETQYF.

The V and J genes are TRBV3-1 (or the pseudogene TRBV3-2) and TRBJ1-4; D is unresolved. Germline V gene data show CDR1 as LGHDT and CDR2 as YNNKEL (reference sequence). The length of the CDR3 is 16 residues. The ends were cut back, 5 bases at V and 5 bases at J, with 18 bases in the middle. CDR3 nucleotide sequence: TGTGCCAGCAGCTATACTACCGGGTCCTTGAATGAAAAACTGTTTTTT. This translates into CASSYTTGSLNEKLFF.

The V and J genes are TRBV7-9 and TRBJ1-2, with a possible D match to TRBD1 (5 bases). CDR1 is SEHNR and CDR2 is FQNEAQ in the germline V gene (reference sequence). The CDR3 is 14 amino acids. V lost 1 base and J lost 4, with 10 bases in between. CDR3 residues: CASSLETAGYGYTF. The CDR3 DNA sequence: TGTGCCAGCAGCTTAGAGACAGCCGGCTATGGCTACACCTTC.

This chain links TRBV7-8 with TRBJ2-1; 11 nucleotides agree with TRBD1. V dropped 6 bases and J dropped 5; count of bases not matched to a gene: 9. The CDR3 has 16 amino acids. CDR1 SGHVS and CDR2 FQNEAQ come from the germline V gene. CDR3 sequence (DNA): TGTGCCAGCAGATGGGCAGGGGGACAGGGGGACAATGAGCAGTTCTTC. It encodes CASRWAGGQGDNEQFF.

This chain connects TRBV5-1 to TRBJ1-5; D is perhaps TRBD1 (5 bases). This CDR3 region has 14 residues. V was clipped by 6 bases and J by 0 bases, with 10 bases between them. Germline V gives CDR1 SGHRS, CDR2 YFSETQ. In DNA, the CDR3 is TGCGCCAGCAAAAGGGACTATAGCAATCAGCCCCAGCATTTT. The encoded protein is CASKRDYSNQPQHF.

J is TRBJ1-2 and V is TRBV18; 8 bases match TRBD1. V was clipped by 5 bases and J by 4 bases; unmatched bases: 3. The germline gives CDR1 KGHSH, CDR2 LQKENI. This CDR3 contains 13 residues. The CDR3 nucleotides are TGTGCCAGCTCATTCGGACAGGGCTATGGCTACACCTTC. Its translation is CASSFGQGYGYTF.

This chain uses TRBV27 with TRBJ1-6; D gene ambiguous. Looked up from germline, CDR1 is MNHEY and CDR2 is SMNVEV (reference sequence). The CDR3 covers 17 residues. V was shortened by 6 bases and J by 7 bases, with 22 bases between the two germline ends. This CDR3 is CASSAFGKGRRNSPLHF. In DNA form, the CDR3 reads TGTGCCAGCAGCGCATTCGGGAAGGGTCGGAGAAATTCACCCCTCCACTTT.

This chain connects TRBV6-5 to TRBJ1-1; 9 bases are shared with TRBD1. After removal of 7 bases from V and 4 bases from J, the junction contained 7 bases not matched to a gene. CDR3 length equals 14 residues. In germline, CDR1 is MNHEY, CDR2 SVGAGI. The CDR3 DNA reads TGTGCCAGCACCCCCGGGACAGGGTCCACTGAAGCTTTCTTT. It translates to CASTPGTGSTEAFF.

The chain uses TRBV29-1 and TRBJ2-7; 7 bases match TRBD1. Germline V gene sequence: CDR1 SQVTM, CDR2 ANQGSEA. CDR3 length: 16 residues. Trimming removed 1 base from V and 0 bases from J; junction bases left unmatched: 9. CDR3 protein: CSVEGRQGGGSYEQYF. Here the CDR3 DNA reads TGCAGCGTTGAAGGGAGACAGGGTGGCGGCTCCTACGAGCAGTACTTC.

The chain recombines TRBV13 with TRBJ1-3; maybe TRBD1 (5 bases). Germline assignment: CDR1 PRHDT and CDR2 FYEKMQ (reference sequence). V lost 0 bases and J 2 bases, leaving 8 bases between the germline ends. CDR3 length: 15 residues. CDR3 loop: CASSLGATAGNTIYF. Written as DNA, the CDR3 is TGTGCCAGCAGCTTAGGCGCGACAGCTGGAAACACCATATATTTT.

CDR3 coding DNA: TGTGCCACCGTTACAGGTGGTGATGAGCAGTTCTTC. Protein sequence: CATVTGGDEQFF. The rearrangement uses TRBV6-6 and TRBJ2-1; tentatively, D is TRBD1 (5 bases). The V end lost 10 bases, the J end lost 8 bases, and 15 bases lay between the germline ends. This CDR3 comprises 12 residues. Germline V gene lookup returns CDR1 MNHNY and CDR2 SVGAGI (reference sequence).

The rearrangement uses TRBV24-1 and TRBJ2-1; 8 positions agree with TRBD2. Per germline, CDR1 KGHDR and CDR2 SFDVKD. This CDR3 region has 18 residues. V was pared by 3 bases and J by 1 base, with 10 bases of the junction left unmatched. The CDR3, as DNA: TGTGCCACCAGTGATAACCCTCACTTAGCGGGATCCTACAATGAGCAGTTCTTC. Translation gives CATSDNPHLAGSYNEQFF.

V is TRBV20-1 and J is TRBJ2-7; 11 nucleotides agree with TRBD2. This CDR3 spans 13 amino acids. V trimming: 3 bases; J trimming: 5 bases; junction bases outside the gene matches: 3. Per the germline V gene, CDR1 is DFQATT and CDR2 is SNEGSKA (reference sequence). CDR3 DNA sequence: TGCAGTGCTAGTAGCGGGAGGGCGGACGAGCAGTACTTC. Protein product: CSASSGRADEQYF.

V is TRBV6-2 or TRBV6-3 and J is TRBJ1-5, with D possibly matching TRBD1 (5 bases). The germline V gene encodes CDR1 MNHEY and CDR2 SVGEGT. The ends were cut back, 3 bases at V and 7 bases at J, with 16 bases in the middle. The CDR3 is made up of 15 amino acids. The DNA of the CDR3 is TGTGCCAGCAGTTATAGTAGGGGTGTTGGCCAGCCCCAGCATTTT. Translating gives CASSYSRGVGQPQHF.

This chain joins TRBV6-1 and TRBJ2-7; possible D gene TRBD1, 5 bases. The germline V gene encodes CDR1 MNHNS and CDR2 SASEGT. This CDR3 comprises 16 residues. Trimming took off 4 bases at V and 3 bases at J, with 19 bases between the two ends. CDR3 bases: TGTGCCAGCAGTGGCGCCTTTCAGGGCGCCCACTACGAGCAGTACGTC. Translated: CASSGAFQGAHYEQYV.

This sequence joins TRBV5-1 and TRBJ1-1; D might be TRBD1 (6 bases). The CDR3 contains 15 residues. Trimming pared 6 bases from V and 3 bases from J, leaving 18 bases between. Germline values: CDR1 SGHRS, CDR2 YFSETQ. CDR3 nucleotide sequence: TGCGCCAGCACCAAAGGGGGGGCTGGGGACACTGAAGCTTTCTTT. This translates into CASTKGGAGDTEAFF.

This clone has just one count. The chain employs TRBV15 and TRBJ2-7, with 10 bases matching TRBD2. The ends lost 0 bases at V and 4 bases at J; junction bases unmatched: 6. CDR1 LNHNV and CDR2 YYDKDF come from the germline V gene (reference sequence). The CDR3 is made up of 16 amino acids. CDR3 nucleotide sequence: TGTGCCACCAGCAGAGATTTTGTGACTAGCGGGTACGAGCAGTACTTC. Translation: CATSRDFVTSGYEQYF.

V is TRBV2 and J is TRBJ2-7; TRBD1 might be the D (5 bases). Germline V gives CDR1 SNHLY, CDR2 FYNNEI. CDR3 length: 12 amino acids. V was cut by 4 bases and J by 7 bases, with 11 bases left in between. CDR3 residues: CASSVSQGEQYF. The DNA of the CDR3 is TGTGCCAGCAGTGTGTCGCAGGGTGAGCAGTACTTC.

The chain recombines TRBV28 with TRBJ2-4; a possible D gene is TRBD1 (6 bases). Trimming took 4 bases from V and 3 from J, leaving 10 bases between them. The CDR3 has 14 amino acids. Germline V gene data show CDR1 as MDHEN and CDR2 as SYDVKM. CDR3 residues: CASSSQGLKNIQYF. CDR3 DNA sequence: TGTGCCAGCAGTTCCCAGGGGCTCAAAAACATTCAGTACTTC.

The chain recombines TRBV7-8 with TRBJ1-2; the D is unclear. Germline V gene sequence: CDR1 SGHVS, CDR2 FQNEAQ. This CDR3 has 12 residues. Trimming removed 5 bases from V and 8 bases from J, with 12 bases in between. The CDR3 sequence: CASSAGSGGYTF. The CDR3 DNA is TGTGCCAGCAGCGCAGGTTCTGGCGGCTACACCTTC.

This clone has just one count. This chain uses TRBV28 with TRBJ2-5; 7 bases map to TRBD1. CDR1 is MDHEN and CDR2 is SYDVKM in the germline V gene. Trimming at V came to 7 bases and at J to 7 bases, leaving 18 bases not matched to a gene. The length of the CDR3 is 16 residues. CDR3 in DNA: TGTGCCAGCAATTCCGACAGGACAGGAAAGCCTTTGACCCAGTACTTC. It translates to CASNSDRTGKPLTQYF.